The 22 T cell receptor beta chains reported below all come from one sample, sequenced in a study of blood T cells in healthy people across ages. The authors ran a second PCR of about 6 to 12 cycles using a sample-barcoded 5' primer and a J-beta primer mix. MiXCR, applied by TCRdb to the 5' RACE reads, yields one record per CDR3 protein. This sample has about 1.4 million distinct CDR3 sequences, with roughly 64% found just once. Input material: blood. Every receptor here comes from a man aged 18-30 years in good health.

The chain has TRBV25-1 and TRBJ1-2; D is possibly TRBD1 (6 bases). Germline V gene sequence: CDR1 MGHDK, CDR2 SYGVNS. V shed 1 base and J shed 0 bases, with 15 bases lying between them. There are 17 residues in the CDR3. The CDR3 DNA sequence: TGTGCCAGCAGTGAATCGGGGGCCCTCATGCCTAACTATGGCTACACCTTC. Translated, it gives CASSESGALMPNYGYTF.

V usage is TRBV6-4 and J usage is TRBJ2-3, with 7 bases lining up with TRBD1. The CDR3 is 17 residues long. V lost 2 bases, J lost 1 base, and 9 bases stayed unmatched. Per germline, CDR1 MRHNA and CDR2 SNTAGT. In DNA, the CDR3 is TGTGCCAGCAGTGACACGCAGGGGGATTTTGGCACAGATACGCAGTATTTT. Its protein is CASSDTQGDFGTDTQYF.

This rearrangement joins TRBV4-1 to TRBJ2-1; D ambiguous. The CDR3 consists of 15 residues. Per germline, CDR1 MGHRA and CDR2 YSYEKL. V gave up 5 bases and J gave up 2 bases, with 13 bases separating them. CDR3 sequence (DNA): TGCGCCAGCAGCTTTAGTGGAGTCCCCTACAATGAGCAGTTCTTC. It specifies CASSFSGVPYNEQFF.

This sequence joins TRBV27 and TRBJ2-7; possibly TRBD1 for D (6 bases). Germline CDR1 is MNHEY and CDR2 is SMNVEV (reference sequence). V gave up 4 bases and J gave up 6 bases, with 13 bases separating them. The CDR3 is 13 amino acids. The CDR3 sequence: CASSWTVTGEQYF. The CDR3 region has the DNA TGTGCCAGCAGTTGGACAGTAACGGGCGAGCAGTACTTC.

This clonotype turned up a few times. The CDR3 sequence: CASSLVYLEGLNNEQFF. The CDR3 region has the DNA TGCGCCAGCAGCTTGGTATACTTAGAGGGCCTTAACAATGAGCAGTTCTTC. The chain is built from TRBV5-1 and TRBJ2-1, with TRBD2 as a possible D gene (5 bases). The CDR3 contains 17 residues. V was pared by 0 bases and J by 5 bases, with 18 bases between. Germline V gives CDR1 SGHRS, CDR2 YFSETQ. Full variable domain (missing parts from reference TRBV5-1 and TRBJ2-1): KAGVTQTPRYLIKTRGQQVTLSCSPISGHRSVSWYQQTPGQGLQFLFEYFSETQRNKGNFPGRFSGRQFSNSRSEMNVSTLELGDSALYLCASSLVYLEGLNNEQFFGPGTRLTVL.

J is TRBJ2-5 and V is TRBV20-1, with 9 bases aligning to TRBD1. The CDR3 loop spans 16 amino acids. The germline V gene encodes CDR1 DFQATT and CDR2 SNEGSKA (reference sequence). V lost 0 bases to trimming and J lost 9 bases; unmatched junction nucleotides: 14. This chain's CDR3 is CSARDFAGTGGFPQYF. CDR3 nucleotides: TGCAGTGCTAGAGATTTTGCGGGAACAGGGGGCTTCCCCCAGTACTTC.

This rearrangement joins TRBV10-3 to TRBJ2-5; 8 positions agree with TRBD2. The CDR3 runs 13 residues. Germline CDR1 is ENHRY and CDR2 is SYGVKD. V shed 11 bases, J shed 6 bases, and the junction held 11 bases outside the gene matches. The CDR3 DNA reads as TGTGCCGCGGGGGCGGGGGGAGAAAAGACCCAGTACTTC. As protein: CAAGAGGEKTQYF.

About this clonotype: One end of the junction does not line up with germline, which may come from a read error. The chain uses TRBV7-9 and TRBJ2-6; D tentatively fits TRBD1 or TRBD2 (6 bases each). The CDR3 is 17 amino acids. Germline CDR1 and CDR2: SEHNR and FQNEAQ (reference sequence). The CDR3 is CASSFGDRTPGANGLTF. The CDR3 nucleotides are TGTGCCAGCAGCTTTGGTGACAGGACCCCGGGGGCCAACGGCCTGACTTTC.

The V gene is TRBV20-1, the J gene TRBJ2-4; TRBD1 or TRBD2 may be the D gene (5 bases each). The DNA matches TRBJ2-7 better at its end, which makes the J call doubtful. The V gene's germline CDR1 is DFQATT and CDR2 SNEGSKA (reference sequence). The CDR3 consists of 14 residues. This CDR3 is CSVPSRDGSYEQYF. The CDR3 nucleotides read TGCAGTGTCCCATCCCGGGACGGCTCCTACGAGCAGTACTTC.

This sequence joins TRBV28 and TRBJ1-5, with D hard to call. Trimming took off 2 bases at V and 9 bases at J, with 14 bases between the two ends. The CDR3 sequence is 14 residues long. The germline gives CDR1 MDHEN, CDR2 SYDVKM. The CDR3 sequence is CASSLRGNHRPQHF. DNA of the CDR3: TGTGCCAGCAGTTTAAGAGGGAACCATCGGCCCCAGCATTTT. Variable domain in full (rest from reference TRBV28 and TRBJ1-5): DVKVTQSSRYLVKRTGEKVFLECVQDMDHENMFWYRQDPGLGLRLIYFSYDVKMKEKGDIPEGYSVSREKKERFSLILESASTNQTSMYLCASSLRGNHRPQHFGDGTRLSIL.

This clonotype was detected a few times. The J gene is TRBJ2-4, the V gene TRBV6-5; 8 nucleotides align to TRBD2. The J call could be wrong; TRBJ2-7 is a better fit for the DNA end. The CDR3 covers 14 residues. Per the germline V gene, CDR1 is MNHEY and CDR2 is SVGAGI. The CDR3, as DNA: TGTGCCAGCAGTTCTGGAGTAGCGGGGTACGAGCAGTACTTC. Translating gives CASSSGVAGYEQYF.

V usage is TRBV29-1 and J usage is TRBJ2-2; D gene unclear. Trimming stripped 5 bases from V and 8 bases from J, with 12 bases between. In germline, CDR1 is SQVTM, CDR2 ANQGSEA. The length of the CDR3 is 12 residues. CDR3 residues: CSVWTAPGELFF. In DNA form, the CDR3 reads TGCAGCGTTTGGACCGCTCCGGGGGAGCTGTTTTTT.

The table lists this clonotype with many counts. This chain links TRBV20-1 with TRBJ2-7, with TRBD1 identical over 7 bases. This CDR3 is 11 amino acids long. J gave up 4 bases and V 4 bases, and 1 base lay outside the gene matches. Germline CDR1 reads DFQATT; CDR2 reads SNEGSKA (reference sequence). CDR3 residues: CSAIQGYEQYF. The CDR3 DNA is TGCAGTGCTATACAGGGGTACGAGCAGTACTTC.

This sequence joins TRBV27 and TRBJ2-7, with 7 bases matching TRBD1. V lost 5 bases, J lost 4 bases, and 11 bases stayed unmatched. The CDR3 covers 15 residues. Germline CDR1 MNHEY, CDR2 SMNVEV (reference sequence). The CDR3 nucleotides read TGTGCCAGCAGTGACAGGGTTCGGGGACGGTACGAGCAGTACTTC. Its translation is CASSDRVRGRYEQYF.

CDR3 sequence: CASSLAQGLASGELFF. The CDR3 nucleotides read TGTGCCAGCAGTTTAGCGCAGGGACTAGCTTCCGGGGAGCTGTTTTTT. This sequence joins TRBV12-3 or TRBV12-4 and TRBJ2-2; 9 positions agree with TRBD2. J was trimmed by 6 bases and V by 0 bases; bases with no gene match: 5. CDR3 length: 16 residues.

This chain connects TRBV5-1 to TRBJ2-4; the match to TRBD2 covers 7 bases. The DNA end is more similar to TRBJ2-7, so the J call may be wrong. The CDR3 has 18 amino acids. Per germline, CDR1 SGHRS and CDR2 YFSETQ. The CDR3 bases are TGCGCCAGCAGCTCTGGGACTACCGCGAACTTTATGACCTACGAGCAGTACTTC. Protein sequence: CASSSGTTANFMTYEQYF.

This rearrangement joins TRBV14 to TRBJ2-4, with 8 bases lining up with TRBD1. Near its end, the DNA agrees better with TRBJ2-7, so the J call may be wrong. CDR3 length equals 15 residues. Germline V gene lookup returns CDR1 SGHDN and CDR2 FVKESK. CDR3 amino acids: CASSQGDRRTYEQYF. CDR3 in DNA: TGTGCCAGCAGCCAAGGGGACAGGCGTACCTACGAGCAGTACTTC.

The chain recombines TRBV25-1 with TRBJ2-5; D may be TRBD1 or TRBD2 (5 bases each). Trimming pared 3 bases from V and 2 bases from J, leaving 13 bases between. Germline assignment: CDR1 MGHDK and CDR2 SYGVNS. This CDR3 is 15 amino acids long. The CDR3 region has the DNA TGTGCCAGCAGTGAGGGTCGGGACGCACAAGAGACCCAGTACTTC. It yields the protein CASSEGRDAQETQYF. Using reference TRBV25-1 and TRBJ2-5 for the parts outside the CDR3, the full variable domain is EADIYQTPRYLVIGTGKKITLECSQTMGHDKMYWYQQDPGMELHLIHYSYGVNSTEKGDLSSESTVSRIRTEHFPLTLESARPSHTSQYLCASSEGRDAQETQYFGPGTRLLVL.

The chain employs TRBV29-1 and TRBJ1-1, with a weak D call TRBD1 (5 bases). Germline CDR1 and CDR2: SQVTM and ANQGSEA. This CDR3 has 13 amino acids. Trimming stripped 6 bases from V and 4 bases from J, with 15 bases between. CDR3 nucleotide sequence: TGCAGCGTCTCTGGGGGATCGGCCACTGAAGCTTTCTTT. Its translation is CSVSGGSATEAFF.

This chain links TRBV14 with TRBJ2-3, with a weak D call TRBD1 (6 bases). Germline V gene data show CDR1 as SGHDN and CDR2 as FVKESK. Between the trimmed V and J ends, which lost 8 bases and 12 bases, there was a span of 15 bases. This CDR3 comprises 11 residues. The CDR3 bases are TGTGCCAGCGGCAGGGGTTGGTCACAGTATTTT. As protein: CASGRGWSQYF.

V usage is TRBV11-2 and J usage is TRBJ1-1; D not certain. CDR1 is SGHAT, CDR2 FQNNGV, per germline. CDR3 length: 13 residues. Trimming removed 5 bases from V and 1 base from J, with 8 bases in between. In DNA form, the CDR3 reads TGTGCCAGCAGCAAGTCATGGAACACTGAAGCTTTCTTT. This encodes CASSKSWNTEAFF.

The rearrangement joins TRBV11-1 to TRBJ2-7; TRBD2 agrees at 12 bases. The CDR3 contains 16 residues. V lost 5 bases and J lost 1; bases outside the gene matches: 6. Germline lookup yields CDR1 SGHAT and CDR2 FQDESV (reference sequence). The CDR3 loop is CASSARLAGVSYEQYF. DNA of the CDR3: TGTGCCAGCAGCGCCAGACTAGCGGGGGTGTCCTACGAGCAGTACTTC.